Detailed here is one T cell receptor beta chain. In the authors' methods: Amplification from reference gene primers served as the basis for estimated nucleated cell counts. Profiled with immunoSEQ multiplex PCR; TCRdb holds only in-frame clones, not every one. Clone size and V and J calls were adopted from that table, with D and trimming inferred from the DNA. The data show 200,000 to 250,000 clones, around 83% seen once. Between the trimmed V and J ends, which lost 4 bases and 7 bases, there was a span of 15 bases. Germline V CDR1 and CDR2: SQVTM, ANQGSEA. The length of the CDR3 is 13 residues. Seattle's cohort entered during active infection and was followed longitudinally. The data stem from a study of blood T cell repertoires in COVID-19. Background on the study: There were acute and convalescent COVID-19 samples, and they came from the United States, Italy and Spain. The cDNA or gDNA used as material had been derived from T cells, B-cell-depleted T cells, or PBMCs.

The chain carries TRBV29-1 and TRBJ2-3; D call uncertain. Sequencing was carried out using peripheral blood. The source is a woman aged 45 to 65 with COVID-19, enrolled during active disease. The CDR3 DNA reads as TGCAGCGTTGTGACTGGCAGTGGAAATACGCAGTATTTT. Protein product: CSVVTGSGNTQYF.